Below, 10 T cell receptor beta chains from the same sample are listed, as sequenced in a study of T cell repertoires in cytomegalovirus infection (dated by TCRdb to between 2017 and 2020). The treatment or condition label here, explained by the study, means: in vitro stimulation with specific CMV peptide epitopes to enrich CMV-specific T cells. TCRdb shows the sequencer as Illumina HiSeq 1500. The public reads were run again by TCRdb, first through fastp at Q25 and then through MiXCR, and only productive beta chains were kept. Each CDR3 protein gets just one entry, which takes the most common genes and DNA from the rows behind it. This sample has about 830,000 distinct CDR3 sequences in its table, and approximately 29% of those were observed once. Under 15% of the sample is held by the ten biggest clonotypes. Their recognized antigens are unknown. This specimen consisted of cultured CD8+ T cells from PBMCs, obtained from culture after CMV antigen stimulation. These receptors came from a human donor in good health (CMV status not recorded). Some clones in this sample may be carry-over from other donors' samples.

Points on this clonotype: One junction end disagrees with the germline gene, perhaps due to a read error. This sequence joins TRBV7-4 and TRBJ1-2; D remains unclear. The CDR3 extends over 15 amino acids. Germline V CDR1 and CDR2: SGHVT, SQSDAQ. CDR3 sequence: CAGSSIPGIEYGYTF. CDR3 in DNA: TGTGCCGGCAGCAGTATTCCTGGTATTGAGTATGGCTACACCTTC.

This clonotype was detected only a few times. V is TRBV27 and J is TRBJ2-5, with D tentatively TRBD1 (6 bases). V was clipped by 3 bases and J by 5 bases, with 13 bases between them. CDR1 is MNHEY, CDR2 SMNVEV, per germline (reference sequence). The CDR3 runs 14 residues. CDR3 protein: CASSFGQMGETQYF. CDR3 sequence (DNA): TGTGCCAGCAGTTTCGGACAGATGGGGGAGACCCAGTACTTC.

The DNA for the CDR3 is TGTGCCAGCAGCTACGGCGTAGCCGGGCAAGAGACCCAGTACTTC. Translated, it gives CASSYGVAGQETQYF. The chain joins TRBV7-9 to TRBJ2-5, with unresolved D. V was cut by 4 bases and J by 2 bases, with 14 bases left in between. Germline assignment: CDR1 SEHNR and CDR2 FQNEAQ (reference sequence). The CDR3 loop spans 15 amino acids.

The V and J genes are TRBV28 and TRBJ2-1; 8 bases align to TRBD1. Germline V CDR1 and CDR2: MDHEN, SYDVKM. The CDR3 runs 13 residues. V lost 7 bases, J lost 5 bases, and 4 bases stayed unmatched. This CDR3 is CASIRQGHNEQFF. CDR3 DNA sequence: TGTGCCAGCATTCGACAGGGGCACAATGAGCAGTTCTTC.

CDR3 sequence (DNA): TGTGCCAGCCGACCCCTGACCTACTATGGCTACACCTTC. This gives the protein CASRPLTYYGYTF. This sequence joins TRBV28 and TRBJ1-2; D remains ambiguous. This CDR3 spans 13 amino acids. The V end was cut by 8 bases, the J end by 3 bases, with 13 bases between. Germline V gives CDR1 MDHEN, CDR2 SYDVKM.

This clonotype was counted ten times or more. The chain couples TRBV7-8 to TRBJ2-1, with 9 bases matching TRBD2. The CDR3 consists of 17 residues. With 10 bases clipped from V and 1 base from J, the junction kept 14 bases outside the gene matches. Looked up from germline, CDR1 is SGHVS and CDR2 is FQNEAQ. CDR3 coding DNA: TGTGCCACGGCGGGGATAGCGGGGGCATGGTCCTACAATGAGCAGTTCTTC. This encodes CATAGIAGAWSYNEQFF.

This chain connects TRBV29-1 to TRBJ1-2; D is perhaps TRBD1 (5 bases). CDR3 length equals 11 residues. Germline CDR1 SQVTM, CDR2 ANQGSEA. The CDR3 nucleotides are TGCGTAATGTGGGGGACTGGGGGCTACACCTTC. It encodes CVMWGTGGYTF. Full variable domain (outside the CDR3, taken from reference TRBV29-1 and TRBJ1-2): SAVISQKPSRDICQRGTSLTIQCQVDSQVTMMFWYRQQPGQSLTLIATANQGSEATYESGFVIDKFPISRPNLTFSTLTVSNMSPEDSSIYLCVMWGTGGYTFGSGTRLTVV.

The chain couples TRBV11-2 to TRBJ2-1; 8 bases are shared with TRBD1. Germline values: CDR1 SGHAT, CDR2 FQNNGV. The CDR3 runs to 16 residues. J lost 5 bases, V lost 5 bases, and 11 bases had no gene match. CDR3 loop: CASSQWDRKRNNEQFF. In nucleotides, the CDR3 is TGTGCCAGCAGCCAATGGGACAGGAAAAGGAACAATGAGCAGTTCTTC.

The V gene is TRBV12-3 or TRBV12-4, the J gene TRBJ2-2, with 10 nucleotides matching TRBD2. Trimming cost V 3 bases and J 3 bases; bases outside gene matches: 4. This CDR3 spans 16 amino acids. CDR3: CASSFGAGGHTGELFF. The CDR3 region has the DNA TGTGCCAGCAGTTTTGGAGCGGGGGGGCACACCGGGGAGCTGTTTTTT.

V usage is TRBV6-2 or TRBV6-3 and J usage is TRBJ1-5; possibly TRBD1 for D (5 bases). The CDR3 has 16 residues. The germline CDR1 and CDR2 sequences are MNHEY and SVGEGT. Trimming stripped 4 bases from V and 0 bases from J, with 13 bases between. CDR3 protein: CASSSFQGYSNQPQHF. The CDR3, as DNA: TGTGCCAGCAGTTCGTTCCAGGGTTATAGCAATCAGCCCCAGCATTTT.